These 24 T cell receptor beta chains originate from one sample sequenced in a study of cytomegalovirus exposure and HLA in healthy donors. PCR primers comprised 60 Vbeta and 13 Jbeta primers. Produced via immunoSEQ multiplex PCR; TCRdb's table is partial and in-frame only. Among approximately 130,000 clones listed, over 65% were seen once. Sequencing was carried out using PBMCs. Source of these receptors: a man aged 45-60 years in good health and CMV-seronegative.

Comment on this clone: Within the sample, other DNA sequences also encode this same CDR3. The chain combines TRBV7-2 with TRBJ2-7, with D possibly TRBD1 on 5 matching bases. The CDR3 has 13 residues. The V end lost 0 bases, the J end lost 3 bases, and 6 bases lay between the germline ends. CDR1 and CDR2 from the germline V gene are SGHTA and FQGNSA. The CDR3 nucleotides are TGTGCCAGCAGCTTAGCGGGGCTCTACGAGCAGTACTTC. Translation: CASSLAGLYEQYF.

This clone was detected only once. This chain connects TRBV29-1 to TRBJ2-6; 9 nucleotides agree with TRBD1. From germline, CDR1 is SQVTM and CDR2 ANQGSEA. CDR3 size: 16 residues. Trimming took 5 bases from V and 3 from J; bases not matched to a gene: 8. CDR3 nucleotides: TGCAGCGTTACCCGGGACAGGGCTAATGGGGCCAACGTCCTGACTTTC. Its translation is CSVTRDRANGANVLTF.

This clone has just a few counts. This sequence joins TRBV10-2 and TRBJ1-1; D gene unclear. V lost 6 bases to trimming and J lost 1 base, with 6 bases between them. CDR3 length: 12 residues. From germline, CDR1 is WSHSY and CDR2 SAAADI. DNA of the CDR3: TGCGCCAGCAGGTCGTGGAACACTGAAGCTTTCTTT. Translated: CASRSWNTEAFF.

The chain is built from TRBV10-2 and TRBJ1-1; D may be TRBD1 (6 bases). CDR3 length equals 13 residues. Germline CDR1 WSHSY, CDR2 SAAADI. V was cut by 9 bases and J by 1 base, with 12 bases left in between. CDR3 DNA: TGCGCCAGTGGGGCGGACAGGAACACTGAAGCTTTCTTT. Residues: CASGADRNTEAFF.

A few counts support this clone. The CDR3: CASTLVGGRAYEQYF. The CDR3, as DNA: TGTGCCAGCACCTTGGTTGGCGGGAGGGCCTACGAGCAGTACTTC. The chain combines TRBV2 with TRBJ2-7; 9 bases align to TRBD2. Per germline, CDR1 SNHLY and CDR2 FYNNEI. The CDR3 has 15 amino acids. J gave up 2 bases and V 7 bases, and 9 bases lay outside the gene matches.

The chain employs TRBV28 and TRBJ2-7, with D maybe TRBD1 (6 bases). The germline CDR1 and CDR2 sequences are MDHEN and SYDVKM. The ends were cut back, 5 bases at V and 12 bases at J, with 14 bases in the middle. This CDR3 has 11 amino acids. CDR3 nucleotides: TGTGCCAGCAGTAACCCGGTAGGGGGGTACTTC. This sequence encodes CASSNPVGGYF.

The rearrangement links TRBV28 to TRBJ2-4; TRBD2 aligns across 10 bases. Germline values: CDR1 MDHEN, CDR2 SYDVKM. Germline trimming cut 11 bases from V and 7 bases from J; bases unmatched to any gene: 14. The CDR3 loop spans 15 amino acids. The CDR3 coding sequence is TGTGCCGCCGGGATAGCGGGAGGATTGGGGAACATTCAGTACTTC. Translated, it gives CAAGIAGGLGNIQYF. Full variable domain (missing parts from reference TRBV28 and TRBJ2-4): DVKVTQSSRYLVKRTGEKVFLECVQDMDHENMFWYRQDPGLGLRLIYFSYDVKMKEKGDIPEGYSVSREKKERFSLILESASTNQTSMYLCAAGIAGGLGNIQYFGAGTRLSVL.

V and J are TRBV6-5 and TRBJ1-2; D gene ambiguous. The CDR3 loop spans 14 amino acids. Germline CDR1 is MNHEY and CDR2 is SVGAGI. The ends were cut back, 0 bases at V and 5 bases at J, with 10 bases in the middle. This chain's CDR3 is CASSYSRAEYGYTF. The DNA of the CDR3 is TGTGCCAGCAGTTACTCGAGGGCAGAGTATGGCTACACCTTC.

This clone came up once. The V call is TRBV19, the J call TRBJ2-3; 7 bases map to TRBD2. The ends lost 7 bases at V and 0 bases at J; junction bases unmatched: 4. The germline V gene encodes CDR1 LNHDA and CDR2 SQIVND (reference sequence). The CDR3 spans 14 residues. The DNA of the CDR3 is TGTGCCAGTAAAGGGCGGGGGAGCACAGATACGCAGTATTTT. Its protein product is CASKGRGSTDTQYF.

This chain uses TRBV2 with TRBJ1-3; the D is unclear. Deletions cut 6 bases from V and 4 bases from J, with 13 bases between. This CDR3 comprises 14 residues. Per the germline V gene, CDR1 is SNHLY and CDR2 is FYNNEI. CDR3 loop: CASRFGGSGNTIYF. The CDR3 region has the DNA TGTGCCAGCAGGTTTGGAGGGTCCGGAAACACCATATATTTT. The complete variable domain, with remaining parts taken from reference TRBV2 and TRBJ1-3, reads EPEVTQTPSHQVTQMGQEVILRCVPISNHLYFYWYRQILGQKVEFLVSFYNNEISEKSEIFDDQFSVERPDGSNFTLKIRSTKLEDSAMYFCASRFGGSGNTIYFGEGSWLTVV.

The gene calls are TRBV7-2 and TRBJ1-1, with no clear D. V was clipped by 5 bases and J by 7 bases, with 14 bases between them. Germline CDR1 is SGHTA and CDR2 is FQGNSA. The CDR3 spans 13 residues. Here the CDR3 DNA reads TGTGCCAGCAGCCTAGGGAGGGTCGGTGAAGCTTTCTTT. It specifies CASSLGRVGEAFF.

The rearrangement links TRBV6-1 to TRBJ1-5; D may be TRBD1 (6 bases). Germline CDR1 is MNHNS and CDR2 is SASEGT. The CDR3 has 15 residues. Between the trimmed V and J ends, which lost 5 bases and 1 base, there was a span of 12 bases. For the CDR3, the DNA is TGTGCCAGCAGTCTTCGGACAGCCAGCAATCAGCCCCAGCATTTT. Translating gives CASSLRTASNQPQHF.

The genes are TRBV28 and TRBJ2-7; 14 positions match TRBD2. The CDR3 has 15 amino acids. V shed 5 bases and J 6 bases; nucleotides not matched to a gene: 6. Looked up from germline, CDR1 is MDHEN and CDR2 is SYDVKM. This CDR3 reads CASSRAGTSGSEQYF. CDR3 sequence (DNA): TGTGCCAGCAGTCGCGCCGGGACTAGCGGGAGCGAGCAGTACTTC. Drawing the rest from reference TRBV28 and TRBJ2-7, the complete variable domain is DVKVTQSSRYLVKRTGEKVFLECVQDMDHENMFWYRQDPGLGLRLIYFSYDVKMKEKGDIPEGYSVSREKKERFSLILESASTNQTSMYLCASSRAGTSGSEQYFGPGTRLTVT.

The chain is built from TRBV11-2 and TRBJ2-5; TRBD2 matches at 7 bases. This CDR3 is built from 18 residues. The junction had 17 bases not matched to a gene; V was cut back by 3 bases and J by 4 bases. Germline lookup yields CDR1 SGHAT and CDR2 FQNNGV. The chain's CDR3 is CASSFHGTSPGGLETQYF. CDR3 DNA: TGTGCCAGCAGCTTTCACGGGACTTCTCCGGGAGGACTAGAGACCCAGTACTTC.

CDR3: CASSPQAPPGQGASGYTF. In nucleotides, the CDR3 is TGTGCCAGCAGCCCTCAGGCCCCCCCGGGACAGGGGGCTAGCGGCTACACCTTC. This sequence joins TRBV9 and TRBJ1-2; 12 nucleotides align to TRBD1. The CDR3 spans 18 residues. From germline, CDR1 is SGDLS and CDR2 YYNGEE. The V gene end was trimmed by 4 bases and the J gene end by 8 bases; junction bases not matched to a gene: 18.

The chain has TRBV11-2 and TRBJ2-1; weak D call: TRBD2 (6 bases). V was clipped by 3 bases and J by 1 base, with 10 bases between them. CDR1 is SGHAT, CDR2 FQNNGV, per germline. This CDR3 has 15 residues. The CDR3: CASSLGGTSYNEQFF. For the CDR3, the DNA is TGTGCCAGCAGCTTGGGCGGGACTTCCTACAATGAGCAGTTCTTC.

The genes are TRBV25-1 and TRBJ1-4, with a tentative D call TRBD1 (5 bases). This CDR3 comprises 13 residues. Trimming stripped 4 bases from V and 10 bases from J, with 13 bases between. CDR1 and CDR2 (germline): MGHDK, SYGVNS. The CDR3 here is CASSGTTEVKLFF. The DNA for the CDR3 is TGTGCCAGCAGTGGGACAACGGAAGTAAAACTGTTTTTT.

DNA of the CDR3: TGTGCCAGCAGGCGAGGGGACAGGGGACTGAACACTGAAGCTTTCTTT. Translation gives CASRRGDRGLNTEAFF. The genes are TRBV28 and TRBJ1-1, with TRBD1 matching over 10 bases. This CDR3 comprises 16 residues. J was trimmed by 0 bases and V by 6 bases; bases with no gene match: 7. Germline V CDR1 and CDR2: MDHEN, SYDVKM.

The chain combines TRBV9 with TRBJ2-1; D perhaps matches TRBD2 (5 bases). V shed 0 bases and J shed 8 bases, with 6 bases lying between them. Germline V gene sequence: CDR1 SGDLS, CDR2 YYNGEE. The CDR3 loop spans 12 amino acids. As DNA, the CDR3 is TGTGCCAGCAGCGTAGCACTAGATGAGCAGTTCTTC. It encodes CASSVALDEQFF.

This chain uses TRBV5-4 with TRBJ2-7, with 8 nucleotides matching TRBD1. The CDR3 runs to 17 residues. CDR1 and CDR2 (germline): SGHNT, YYREEE (reference sequence). V gave up 4 bases and J gave up 0 bases; unmatched junction bases: 12. The CDR3 DNA reads TGTGCCAGCAGCCACAGGGGGAGCTCGAAGAGCTCCTACGAGCAGTACTTC. Translated: CASSHRGSSKSSYEQYF.

This chain uses TRBV28 with TRBJ1-1; maybe TRBD1 (5 bases). This CDR3 is built from 14 residues. The V end was cut by 7 bases, the J end by 0 bases, with 12 bases between. The germline V gene encodes CDR1 MDHEN and CDR2 SYDVKM. Here the CDR3 DNA reads TGTGCCAGCACCACCGGGACTCTGAACACTGAAGCTTTCTTT. It specifies CASTTGTLNTEAFF.

This clone was counted between two and nine times. This CDR3 is CASSSLSGRVGTEAFF. In DNA, the CDR3 is TGTGCCAGCAGTTCTCTTTCAGGGAGGGTTGGCACTGAAGCTTTCTTT. J is TRBJ1-1 and V is TRBV27; possible D gene TRBD1, 5 bases. CDR1 is MNHEY, CDR2 SMNVEV, per germline (reference sequence). V lost 4 bases and J lost 4, with 19 bases in between. This CDR3 is built from 16 residues.

V gene TRBV6-5 combines with J gene TRBJ1-4; weak D call: TRBD1 (5 bases). V lost 6 bases and J lost 7, with 12 bases in between. The CDR3 loop spans 13 amino acids. CDR1 is MNHEY and CDR2 is SVGAGI in the germline V gene. The CDR3 coding sequence is TGTGCCAGCAGGGTCGGGGGAGGTGAAAAACTGTTTTTT. This gives the protein CASRVGGGEKLFF.

J is TRBJ2-7 and V is TRBV13; 10 bases line up with TRBD1. The CDR3 runs to 14 residues. The V and J ends lost 5 bases and 4 bases, in that order; junction bases with no gene match: 5. Germline lookup yields CDR1 PRHDT and CDR2 FYEKMQ (reference sequence). The CDR3 DNA reads TGTGCCAGCAGCCGCCGGGACAGGGGTTACGAGCAGTACTTC. Protein product: CASSRRDRGYEQYF.